Sequencing of this T cell receptor (beta chain) was carried out in a study of blood T cell repertoires in COVID-19. Study as a whole: Collection of acute and convalescent COVID-19 samples took place in the United States, Italy and Spain. T cells, B-cell-depleted T cells, or PBMCs provided the cDNA or gDNA that served as material.

Per the authors' pipeline: For nucleated cells, counts were estimated from reference gene primer amplification. TCRdb's table, derived via immunoSEQ multiplex PCR, lists solely in-frame clones and lacks some. The V and J calls and clone size come from that table; D and trimming were worked out from the DNA. Of under 250,000 clones in the sample, 65% to 90% were seen once. Assignment of participants to cohorts was predicated upon participant-reported clinical history. The sequence was collected from a woman between 50 and 59 years old with acute COVID-19. Sequenced material: PBMCs or T cells enriched from blood (not recorded which).

Written as DNA, the CDR3 is TGTGCCAGCAGCCTCGGGGGAGCCAATGAGCAGTTCTTC. This codes for CASSLGGANEQFF. The chain carries TRBV7-3 and TRBJ2-1; tentative D call: TRBD2 (6 bases). Germline loops: CDR1 SGHTA, CDR2 FQGTGA. This CDR3 comprises 13 residues. Trimming pared 5 bases from V and 6 bases from J, leaving 11 bases between. The entire variable domain, with the rest obtained from reference TRBV7-3 and TRBJ2-1, is as follows: GAGVSQTPSNKVTEKGKYVELRCDPISGHTALYWYRQSLGQGPEFLIYFQGTGAADDSGLPNDRFFAVRPEGSVSTLKIQRTERGDSAVYLCASSLGGANEQFFGPGTRLTVL.